This is a list of T cell receptor beta chains from one sample in a study of cytomegalovirus exposure and HLA in healthy donors. Measured with immunoSEQ multiplex PCR; TCRdb has only the in-frame clones, and not every one. The sample includes about 150,000 clones, over 60% seen only once; the top ten take about 1.8%. Material for sequencing was PBMCs. These TCRs come from a woman aged 30 to 39 in good health and CMV-seronegative. Each CDR3 is given with its conserved first and last residue. The D gene is left open where the match is weak. Clone size is not always given. Where it is, it says once, few, many or a class for expanded clones.

clone_size	d_call	cdr3_length	v_call	j_call	cdr3_nt	cdr3_aa
.	.	16	TRBV2	TRBJ1-5	TGTGCCAGCAGTGAGTCGGGAGGTTTAAAGACTCAGCCCCAGCATTTT	CASSESGGLKTQPQHF
.	TRBD1	14	TRBV14	TRBJ1-2	TGTGCCAGCAGCCAAGCGGCAGGGGGCTATGGCTACACCTTC	CASSQAAGGYGYTF
.	.	14	TRBV5-6	TRBJ1-2	TGTGCCAGCAGCTTGGAAGGGGAGGGGAAGGGCTACACCTTC	CASSLEGEGKGYTF
.	.	15	TRBV27	TRBJ2-4	TGTGCCAGCAGTCTCAGACAGGTACCCAAAAACATTCAGTACTTC	CASSLRQVPKNIQYF
.	TRBD2	18	TRBV2	TRBJ2-5	TGTGCCAGCAGTGAAGGCCTGGCTGGAGTAGCGGGGGGAGAGACCCAGTACTTC	CASSEGLAGVAGGETQYF
.	.	13	TRBV5-4	TRBJ2-5	TGTGCCAGCAGCCTCGGTAGACAAGAGACCCAGTACTTC	CASSLGRQETQYF
.	.	12	TRBV6-1	TRBJ1-1	TGTGCCAGCGGAGTAGTTTTAACTGAAGCTTTCTTT	CASGVVLTEAFF
.	.	13	TRBV5-4	TRBJ2-1	TGTGCCAGCAGTGCGGTTCTAGGGGGTGAGCAGTTCTTC	CASSAVLGGEQFF
once	.	13	TRBV7-9	TRBJ1-1	TGTGCCAGCAGCAAACAGGGAATGACTGAAGCTTTCTTT	CASSKQGMTEAFF
.	TRBD1	15	TRBV5-1	TRBJ1-5	TGCGCCAGCAGCTTGGGGGACAGCCTTAATCAGCCCCAGCATTTT	CASSLGDSLNQPQHF